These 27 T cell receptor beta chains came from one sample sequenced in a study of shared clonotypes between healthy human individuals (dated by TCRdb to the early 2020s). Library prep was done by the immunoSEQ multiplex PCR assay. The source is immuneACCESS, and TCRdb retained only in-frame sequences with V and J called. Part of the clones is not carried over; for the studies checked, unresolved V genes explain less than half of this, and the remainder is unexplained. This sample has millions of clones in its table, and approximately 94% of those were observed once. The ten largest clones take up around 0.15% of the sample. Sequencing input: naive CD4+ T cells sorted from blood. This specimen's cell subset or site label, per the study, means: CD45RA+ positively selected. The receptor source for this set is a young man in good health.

In DNA form, the CDR3 reads TGTGCCAGCCGGCCGTGGGGGGGACAAGAGACCCAGTACTTC. It codes for CASRPWGGQETQYF. V is TRBV6-5 and J is TRBJ2-5; the match to TRBD2 covers 7 bases. The CDR3 is 14 residues long. Looked up from germline, CDR1 is MNHEY and CDR2 is SVGAGI. Trimming removed 8 bases from V and 2 bases from J; junction bases left unmatched: 8.

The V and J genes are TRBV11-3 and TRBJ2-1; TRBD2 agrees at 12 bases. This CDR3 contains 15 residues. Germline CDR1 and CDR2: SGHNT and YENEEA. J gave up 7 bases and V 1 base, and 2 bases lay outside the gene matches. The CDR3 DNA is TGTGCCAGCAGCTTAGTTACTAGCGGGAGGAATGAGCAGTTCTTC. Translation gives CASSLVTSGRNEQFF.

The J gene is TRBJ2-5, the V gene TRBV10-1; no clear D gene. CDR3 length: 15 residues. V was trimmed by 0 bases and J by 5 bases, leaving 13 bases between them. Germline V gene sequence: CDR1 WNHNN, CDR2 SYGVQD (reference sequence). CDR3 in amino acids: CASSESSTAKETQYF. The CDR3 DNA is TGCGCCAGCAGTGAGTCGAGTACGGCAAAGGAGACCCAGTACTTC.

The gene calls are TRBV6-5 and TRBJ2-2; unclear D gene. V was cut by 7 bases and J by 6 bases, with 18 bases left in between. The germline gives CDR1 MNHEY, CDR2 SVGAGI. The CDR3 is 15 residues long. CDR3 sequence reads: CASTRFTFVAGELFF. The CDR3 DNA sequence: TGTGCCAGCACCCGGTTCACGTTTGTGGCCGGGGAGCTGTTTTTT.

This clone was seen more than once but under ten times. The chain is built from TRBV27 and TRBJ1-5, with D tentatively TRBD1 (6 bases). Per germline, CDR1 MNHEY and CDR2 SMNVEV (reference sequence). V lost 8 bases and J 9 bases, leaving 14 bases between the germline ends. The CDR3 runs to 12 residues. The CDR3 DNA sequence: TGTGCCAGCCGGGGGCTTCGCGGGCCCCAGCATTTT. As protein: CASRGLRGPQHF.

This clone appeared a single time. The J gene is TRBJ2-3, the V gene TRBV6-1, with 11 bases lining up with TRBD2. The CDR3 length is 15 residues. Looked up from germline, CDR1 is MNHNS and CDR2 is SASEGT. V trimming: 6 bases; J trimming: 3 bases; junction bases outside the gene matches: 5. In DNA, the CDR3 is TGTGCCAGCAGCTTGGGACTAGCGGAAACAGATACGCAGTATTTT. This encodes CASSLGLAETDTQYF.

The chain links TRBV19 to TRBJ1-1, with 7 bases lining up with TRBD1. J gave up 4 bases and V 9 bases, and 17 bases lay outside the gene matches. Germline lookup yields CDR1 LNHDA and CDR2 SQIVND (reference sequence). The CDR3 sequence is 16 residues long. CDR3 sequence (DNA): TGTGCCAGGGGGATTCGGACAGGTAGTCTGACCACTGAAGCTTTCTTT. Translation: CARGIRTGSLTTEAFF.

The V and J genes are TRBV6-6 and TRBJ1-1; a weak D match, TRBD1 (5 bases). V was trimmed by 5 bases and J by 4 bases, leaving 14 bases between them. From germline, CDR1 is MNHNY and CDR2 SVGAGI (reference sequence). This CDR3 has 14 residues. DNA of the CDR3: TGTGCCAGCAGTCTCCGGGGCTTGGGCACTGAAGCTTTCTTT. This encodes CASSLRGLGTEAFF.

This CDR3 reads CASSLAEAQGRIGYTF. In DNA, the CDR3 is TGTGCCAGCAGCTTAGCCGAGGCACAGGGGCGTATCGGCTACACCTTC. The chain uses TRBV7-9 and TRBJ1-2, with 7 nucleotides matching TRBD1. Looked up from germline, CDR1 is SEHNR and CDR2 is FQNEAQ (reference sequence). V gave up 0 bases and J gave up 8 bases; unmatched junction bases: 12. The CDR3 sequence is 16 residues long. The entire variable domain, with the rest obtained from reference TRBV7-9 and TRBJ1-2, is as follows: DTGVSQNPRHKITKRGQNVTFRCDPISEHNRLYWYRQTLGQGPEFLTYFQNEAQLEKSRLLSDRFSAERPKGSFSTLEIQRTEQGDSAMYLCASSLAEAQGRIGYTFGSGTRLTVV.

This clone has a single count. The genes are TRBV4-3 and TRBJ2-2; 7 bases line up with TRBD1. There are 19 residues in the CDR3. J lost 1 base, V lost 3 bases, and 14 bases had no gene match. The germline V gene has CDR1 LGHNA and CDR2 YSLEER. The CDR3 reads CASSHIPSQGLGNTGELFF. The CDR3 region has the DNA TGCGCCAGCAGCCACATCCCCTCACAGGGGTTAGGGAACACCGGGGAGCTGTTTTTT.

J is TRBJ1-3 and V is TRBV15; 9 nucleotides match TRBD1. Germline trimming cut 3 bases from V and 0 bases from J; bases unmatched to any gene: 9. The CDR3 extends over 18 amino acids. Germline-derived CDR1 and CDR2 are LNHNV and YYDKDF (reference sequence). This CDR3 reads CATSRDRGFLVSGNTIYF. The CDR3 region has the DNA TGTGCCACCAGCAGGGACAGGGGCTTTTTAGTCTCTGGAAACACCATATATTTT.

In DNA form, the CDR3 reads TGTGCCAGCAGCGTAGAGGGACAGGGGGCAGTTTTTGGCTACACCTTC. It encodes CASSVEGQGAVFGYTF. The chain is built from TRBV9 and TRBJ1-2; TRBD1 matches 12 bases. Germline CDR1 reads SGDLS; CDR2 reads YYNGEE. The ends lost 0 bases at V and 7 bases at J; junction bases unmatched: 7. The CDR3 spans 16 residues.

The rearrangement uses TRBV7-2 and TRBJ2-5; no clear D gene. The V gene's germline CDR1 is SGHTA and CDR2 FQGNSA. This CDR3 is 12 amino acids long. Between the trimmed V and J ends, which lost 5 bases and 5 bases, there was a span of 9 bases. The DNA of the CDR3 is TGTGCCAGCAGCCCCCAAGCCGAGACCCAGTACTTC. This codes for CASSPQAETQYF.

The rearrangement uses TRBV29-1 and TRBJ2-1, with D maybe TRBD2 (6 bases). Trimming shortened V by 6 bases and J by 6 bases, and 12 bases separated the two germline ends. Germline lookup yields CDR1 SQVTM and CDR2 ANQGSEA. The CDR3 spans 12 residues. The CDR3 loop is CSVRREVNEQFF. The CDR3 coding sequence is TGCAGCGTACGCAGGGAGGTCAATGAGCAGTTCTTC.

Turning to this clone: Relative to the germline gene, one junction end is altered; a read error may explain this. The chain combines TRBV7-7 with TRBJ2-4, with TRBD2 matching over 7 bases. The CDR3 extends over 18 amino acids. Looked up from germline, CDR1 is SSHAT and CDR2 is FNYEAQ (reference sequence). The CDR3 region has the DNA TGTGCTAGCAGCTTAAAAATTGGGTTCAGGCGGGGGAAAAACATTCAGTACTTC. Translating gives CASSLKIGFRRGKNIQYF. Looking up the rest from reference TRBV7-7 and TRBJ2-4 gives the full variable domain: GAGVSQSPRYKVTKRGQDVTLRCDPISSHATLYWYQQALGQGPEFLTYFNYEAQPDKSGLPSDRFSAERPEGSISTLTIQRTEQRDSAMYRCASSLKIGFRRGKNIQYFGAGTRLSVL.

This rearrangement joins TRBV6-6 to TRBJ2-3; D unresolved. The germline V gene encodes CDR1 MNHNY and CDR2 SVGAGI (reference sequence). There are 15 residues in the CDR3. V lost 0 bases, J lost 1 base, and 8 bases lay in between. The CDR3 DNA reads TGTGCCAGCAGTTACTCGGGATTTGGCACAGATACGCAGTATTTT. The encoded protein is CASSYSGFGTDTQYF.

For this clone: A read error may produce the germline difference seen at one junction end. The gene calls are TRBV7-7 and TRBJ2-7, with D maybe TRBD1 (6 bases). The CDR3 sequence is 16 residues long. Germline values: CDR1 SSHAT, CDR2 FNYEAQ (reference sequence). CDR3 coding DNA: TGTGCTAGCACCCCTAAGCCTCCAGGGGCTAAGGATGAGCAGTACTTC. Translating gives CASTPKPPGAKDEQYF.

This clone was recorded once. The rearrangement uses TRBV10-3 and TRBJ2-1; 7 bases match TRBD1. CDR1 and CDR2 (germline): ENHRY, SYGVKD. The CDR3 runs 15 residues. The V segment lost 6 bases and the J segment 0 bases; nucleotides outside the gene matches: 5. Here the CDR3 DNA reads TGTGCCATCAGGGCACAGGGGAGCTCCTACAATGAGCAGTTCTTC. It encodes CAIRAQGSSYNEQFF.

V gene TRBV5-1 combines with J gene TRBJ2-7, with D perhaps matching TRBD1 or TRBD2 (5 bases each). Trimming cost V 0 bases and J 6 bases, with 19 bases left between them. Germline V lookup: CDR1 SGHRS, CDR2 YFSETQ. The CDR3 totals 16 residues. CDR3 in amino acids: CASSLELRDHGGEQYF. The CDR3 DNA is TGCGCCAGCAGCTTGGAACTACGGGACCATGGAGGCGAGCAGTACTTC.

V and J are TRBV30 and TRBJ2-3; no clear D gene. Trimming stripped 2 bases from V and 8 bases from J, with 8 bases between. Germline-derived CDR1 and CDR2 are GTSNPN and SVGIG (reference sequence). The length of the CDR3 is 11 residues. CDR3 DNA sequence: TGTGCCTGGAGTTCCCGAGTTACGCAGTATTTT. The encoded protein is CAWSSRVTQYF.

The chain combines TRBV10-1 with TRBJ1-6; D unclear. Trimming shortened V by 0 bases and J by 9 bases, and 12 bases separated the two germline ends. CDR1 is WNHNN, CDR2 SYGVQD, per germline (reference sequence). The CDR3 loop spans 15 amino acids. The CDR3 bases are TGCGCCAGCAGTGAGTCAAGGTTCGGGGTTTCACCCCTCCACTTT. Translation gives CASSESRFGVSPLHF.

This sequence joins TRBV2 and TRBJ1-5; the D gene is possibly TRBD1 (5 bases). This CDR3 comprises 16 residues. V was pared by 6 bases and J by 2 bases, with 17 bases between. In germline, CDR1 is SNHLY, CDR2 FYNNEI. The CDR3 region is CASRLGGAARNQPQHF. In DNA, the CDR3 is TGTGCCAGCAGATTGGGCGGGGCAGCCCGCAATCAGCCCCAGCATTTT.

CDR3 in amino acids: CASSLSTSGGADTQYF. CDR3 sequence (DNA): TGTGCCAGCAGCTTAAGCACTAGCGGGGGGGCCGATACGCAGTATTTT. This chain connects TRBV7-3 to TRBJ2-3; 13 nucleotides agree with TRBD2. Looked up from germline, CDR1 is SGHTA and CDR2 is FQGTGA. J gave up 6 bases and V 1 base, and 4 bases lay outside the gene matches. The CDR3 totals 16 residues.

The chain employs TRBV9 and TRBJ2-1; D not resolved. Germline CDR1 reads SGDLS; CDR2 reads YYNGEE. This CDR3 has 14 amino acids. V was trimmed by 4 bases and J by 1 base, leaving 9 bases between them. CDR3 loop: CASSLLHSYNEQFF. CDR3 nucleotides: TGTGCCAGCAGCCTCTTACATTCCTACAATGAGCAGTTCTTC.

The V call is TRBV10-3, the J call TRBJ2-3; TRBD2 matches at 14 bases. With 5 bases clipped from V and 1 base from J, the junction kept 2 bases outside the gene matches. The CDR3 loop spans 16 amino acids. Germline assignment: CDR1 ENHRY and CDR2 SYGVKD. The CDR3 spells CAISKTSGRGTDTQYF. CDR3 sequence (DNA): TGTGCCATCAGTAAGACTAGCGGGAGGGGCACAGATACGCAGTATTTT.

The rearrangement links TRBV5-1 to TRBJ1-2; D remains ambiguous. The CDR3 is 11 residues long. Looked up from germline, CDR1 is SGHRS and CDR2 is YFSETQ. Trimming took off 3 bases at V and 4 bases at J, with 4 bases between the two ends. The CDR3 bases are TGCGCCAGCAGCTCAGGCTATGGCTACACCTTC. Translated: CASSSGYGYTF.

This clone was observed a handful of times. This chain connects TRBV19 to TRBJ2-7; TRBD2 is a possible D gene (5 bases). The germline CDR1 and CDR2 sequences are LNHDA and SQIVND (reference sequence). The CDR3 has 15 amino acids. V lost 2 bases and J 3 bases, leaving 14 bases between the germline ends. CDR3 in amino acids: CASSISGSLGYEQYF. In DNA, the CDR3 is TGTGCCAGTAGTATATCGGGGAGCCTTGGCTACGAGCAGTACTTC.